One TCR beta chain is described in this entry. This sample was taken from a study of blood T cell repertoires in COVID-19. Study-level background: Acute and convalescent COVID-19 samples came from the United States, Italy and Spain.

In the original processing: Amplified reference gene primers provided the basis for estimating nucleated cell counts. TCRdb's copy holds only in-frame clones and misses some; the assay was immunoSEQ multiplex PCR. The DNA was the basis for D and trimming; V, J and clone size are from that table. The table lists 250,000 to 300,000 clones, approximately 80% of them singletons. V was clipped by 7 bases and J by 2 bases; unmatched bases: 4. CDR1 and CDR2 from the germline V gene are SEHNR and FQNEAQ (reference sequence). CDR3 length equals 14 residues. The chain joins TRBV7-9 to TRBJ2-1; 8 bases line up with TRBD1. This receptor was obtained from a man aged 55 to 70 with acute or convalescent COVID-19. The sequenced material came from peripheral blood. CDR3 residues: CASTDRGPYNEQFF. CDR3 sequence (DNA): TGTGCCAGCACCGACAGGGGTCCCTACAATGAGCAGTTCTTC.